This T cell receptor beta chain derives from a study of shared clonotypes between healthy human individuals. Study observations and caveats: A limitation of the genetic and exposure-history diversity represented arose from few donors.

Germline CDR1 SGHRS, CDR2 YFSETQ. Trimming stripped 2 bases from V and 1 base from J, with 12 bases between. The length of the CDR3 is 15 residues. The quantity of DNA used in unsorted PBMC replicate PCRs was around 0.3 ug, corresponding to 30,000 or so T cell genomes. Clones were read by immunoSEQ multiplex PCR, and TCRdb kept only the in-frame ones, dropping some. The sample contains approximately 500,000 clones, 75% to 85% of which appear only once. Comment on this clone: As yet, its antigen is unknown.

HIV-negative, healthy adults without recent acute infections or vaccinations were the donors. V usage is TRBV5-1 and J usage is TRBJ1-1; no firm D call. This sequence originates from a woman between 40 and 55 years old in good health. Some clones in this sample may be carry-over from other donors' samples. The sequenced sample consisted of PBMCs. The CDR3 sequence is CASSLAGYGNTEAFF. The CDR3 nucleotides are TGCGCCAGCAGCTTAGCGGGTTACGGGAACACTGAAGCTTTCTTT.